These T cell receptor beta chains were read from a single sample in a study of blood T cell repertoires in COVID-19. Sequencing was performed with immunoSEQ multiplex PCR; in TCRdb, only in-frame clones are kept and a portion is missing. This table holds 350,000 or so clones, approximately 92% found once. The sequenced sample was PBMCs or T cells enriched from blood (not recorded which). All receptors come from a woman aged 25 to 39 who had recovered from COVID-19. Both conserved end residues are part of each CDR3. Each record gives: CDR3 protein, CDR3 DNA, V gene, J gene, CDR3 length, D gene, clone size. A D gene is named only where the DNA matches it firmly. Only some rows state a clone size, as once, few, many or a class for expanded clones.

cdr3_aa: CASSPTAGLRVGEQFF; cdr3_nt: TGCGCCAGCAGCCCAACCGCGGGACTCAGGGTGGGTGAGCAGTTCTTC; v_call: TRBV5-1; j_call: TRBJ2-1; cdr3_length: 16; d_call: -; clone_size: -
cdr3_aa: CASSLPGTSGRDEQFF; cdr3_nt: TGTGCCAGCAGCTTACCGGGGACTAGCGGGAGAGATGAGCAGTTCTTC; v_call: TRBV7-9; j_call: TRBJ2-1; cdr3_length: 16; d_call: TRBD2; clone_size: -
cdr3_aa: CASSLGTPPEGEQYF; cdr3_nt: TGTGCCAGCAGTTTGGGGACACCGCCCGAGGGCGAGCAGTACTTC; v_call: TRBV27; j_call: TRBJ2-7; cdr3_length: 15; d_call: -; clone_size: -
cdr3_aa: CASSPPGVENYGYTF; cdr3_nt: TGTGCCAGCAGCCCGCCGGGGGTGGAAAACTATGGCTACACCTTC; v_call: TRBV11-3; j_call: TRBJ1-2; cdr3_length: 15; d_call: -; clone_size: -
cdr3_aa: CASSLEGSKNSPLHF; cdr3_nt: TGTGCCAGCAGTTTGGAAGGGAGTAAGAATTCACCCCTCCACTTT; v_call: TRBV27; j_call: TRBJ1-6; cdr3_length: 15; d_call: -; clone_size: -
cdr3_aa: CASRREGTGISYEQYF; cdr3_nt: TGTGCCAGCAGACGAGAGGGGACAGGGATCTCCTACGAGCAGTACTTC; v_call: TRBV27; j_call: TRBJ2-7; cdr3_length: 16; d_call: TRBD1; clone_size: -
cdr3_aa: CASSNGDSYEQYF; cdr3_nt: TGTGCCAGCAGTAACGGGGACAGCTACGAGCAGTACTTC; v_call: TRBV25-1; j_call: TRBJ2-7; cdr3_length: 13; d_call: TRBD1; clone_size: -
cdr3_aa: CASSVDRGTEAFF; cdr3_nt: TGTGCCAGCAGCGTGGACAGGGGAACTGAAGCTTTCTTT; v_call: TRBV5-6; j_call: TRBJ1-1; cdr3_length: 13; d_call: TRBD1; clone_size: once
cdr3_aa: CASQRSGANVLTF; cdr3_nt: TGCGCCAGCCAGCGCTCTGGGGCCAACGTCCTGACTTTC; v_call: TRBV10-1; j_call: TRBJ2-6; cdr3_length: 13; d_call: -; clone_size: -
cdr3_aa: CATSGTGFYEQYF; cdr3_nt: TGTGCCACCAGTGGGACAGGTTTCTACGAGCAGTACTTC; v_call: TRBV24-1; j_call: TRBJ2-7; cdr3_length: 13; d_call: TRBD1; clone_size: -
cdr3_aa: CASSYGDFTDTQYF; cdr3_nt: TGTGCCAGCAGCTACGGGGACTTCACAGATACGCAGTATTTT; v_call: TRBV4-2; j_call: TRBJ2-3; cdr3_length: 14; d_call: -; clone_size: -
cdr3_aa: CASSRFPTVNHEQYF; cdr3_nt: TGTGCCAGCAGCAGGTTCCCGACAGTTAACCACGAGCAGTACTTC; v_call: TRBV14; j_call: TRBJ2-7; cdr3_length: 15; d_call: -; clone_size: -
cdr3_aa: CASSYSPGGSTEAFF; cdr3_nt: TGTGCCAGCAGTTACTCGCCCGGAGGGAGCACTGAAGCTTTCTTT; v_call: TRBV6-2/TRBV6-3; j_call: TRBJ1-1; cdr3_length: 15; d_call: -; clone_size: once
cdr3_aa: CASSFQDTDTQYF; cdr3_nt: TGTGCCAGCAGCTTCCAGGATACCGATACGCAGTATTTT; v_call: TRBV11-2; j_call: TRBJ2-3; cdr3_length: 13; d_call: -; clone_size: -
cdr3_aa: CAISEQFGNTIYF; cdr3_nt: TGTGCCATCAGTGAACAGTTTGGAAACACCATATATTTT; v_call: TRBV10-3; j_call: TRBJ1-3; cdr3_length: 13; d_call: -; clone_size: -
cdr3_aa: CATSSGYLSPLHF; cdr3_nt: TGTGCCACCAGTTCCGGGTATCTTTCACCCCTCCACTTT; v_call: TRBV24-1; j_call: TRBJ1-6; cdr3_length: 13; d_call: -; clone_size: -